The subject of this entry is one TCR beta chain. The sample belongs to a study of OX40 agonist ivuxolimab in advanced cancers. Whole-study context: Patients were 82.7% male with ages roughly 23 to 85, mean 60.

This CDR3 is 15 amino acids long. CDR1 SGHTS and CDR2 YDEGEE come from the germline V gene. The germline V and J ends were trimmed by 4 bases and 6 bases, with 16 bases remaining between them. Method: immunoSEQ multiplex PCR; TCRdb's copy keeps in-frame clones and lacks some. The table has 73,000 or so clones, about 94% seen once. The rearrangement uses TRBV5-8 and TRBJ2-2; a weak D match, TRBD2 (5 bases). The receptor comes from an adult with an advanced solid tumor such as melanoma, head and neck, liver or kidney cancer. The material sequenced was CD4+ or CD8+ T cells sorted from blood, taken in a trial of the OX40 agonist ivuxolimab. CDR3 protein: CASSVRGWESGELFF. The CDR3 DNA follows: TGTGCCAGCAGCGTACGTGGATGGGAGTCCGGGGAGCTGTTTTTT.